What follows are 9 T cell receptor beta chains derived from one specimen sequenced in a study of T cell changes during pregnancy in multiple sclerosis. Libraries were prepared by immunoSEQ multiplex PCR; TCRdb keeps only in-frame clonotypes and omits some of them. The table records tens of thousands of clones, under 95% of them present only once. The sequencing here drew on CD4+ T cells from peripheral blood mononuclear cells, taken in the third trimester of pregnancy. The receptors derive from a female donor with multiple sclerosis, enrolled in a pregnancy study.

The chain employs TRBV19 and TRBJ1-1; 10 nucleotides match TRBD1. The germline CDR1 and CDR2 sequences are LNHDA and SQIVND (reference sequence). This CDR3 has 13 residues. With V trimmed by 7 bases and J by 4 bases, 3 bases remained unmatched. This CDR3 reads CASTDRGSTEAFF. The CDR3 DNA reads TGTGCCAGTACGGACAGGGGGAGCACTGAAGCTTTCTTT.

The chain couples TRBV29-1 to TRBJ2-1; 9 nucleotides align to TRBD1. Germline CDR1 reads SQVTM; CDR2 reads ANQGSEA. Trimming at V came to 3 bases and at J to 8 bases, leaving 5 bases not matched to a gene. This CDR3 comprises 13 residues. The CDR3: CSVEGQGLHEQFF. The CDR3 DNA sequence: TGCAGCGTTGAGGGACAGGGTCTCCATGAGCAGTTCTTC.

The V call is TRBV14, the J call TRBJ2-7, with 10 bases identical to TRBD2. The CDR3 sequence is 15 residues long. V was clipped by 1 base and J by 6 bases; unmatched bases: 6. Germline values: CDR1 SGHDN, CDR2 FVKESK. The CDR3, as DNA: TGTGCCAGCAGCCAAGCTAGGCTAGCGGGAGCCGAGCAGTACTTC. This encodes CASSQARLAGAEQYF.

The chain joins TRBV14 to TRBJ2-1; D unclear. The CDR3 contains 13 residues. CDR1 is SGHDN, CDR2 FVKESK, per germline. V shed 1 base and J shed 7 bases, with 8 bases lying between them. This chain's CDR3 is CASSQVLGNEQFF. The CDR3 nucleotides read TGTGCCAGCAGCCAAGTCCTCGGGAATGAGCAGTTCTTC.

V gene TRBV19 combines with J gene TRBJ1-1; D remains ambiguous. V was pared by 2 bases and J by 4 bases, with 8 bases between. The CDR3 is 13 residues long. Germline loops: CDR1 LNHDA, CDR2 SQIVND (reference sequence). The chain's CDR3 is CASSILGPTEAFF. In nucleotides, the CDR3 is TGTGCCAGTAGTATATTGGGCCCCACTGAAGCTTTCTTT.

The chain uses TRBV19 and TRBJ1-1, with a weak D call TRBD1 (5 bases). Germline loops: CDR1 LNHDA, CDR2 SQIVND (reference sequence). Trimming took off 5 bases at V and 3 bases at J, with 7 bases between the two ends. The CDR3 spans 12 residues. The CDR3 reads CASSPGYTEAFF. The CDR3 coding sequence is TGTGCCAGTAGTCCAGGGTACACTGAAGCTTTCTTT.

The chain carries TRBV7-2 and TRBJ2-5, with TRBD2 matching 9 bases. This CDR3 is built from 16 residues. Germline V gene data show CDR1 as SGHTA and CDR2 as FQGNSA. The junction had 16 bases not matched to a gene; V was cut back by 5 bases and J by 9 bases. The CDR3 loop is CASSPARPWTSAPQYF. CDR3 in DNA: TGTGCCAGCAGCCCAGCGAGGCCATGGACTAGCGCGCCCCAGTACTTC.

The V call is TRBV14, the J call TRBJ2-1, with 8 bases fitting TRBD2. Trimming took 4 bases from V and 6 from J; bases not matched to a gene: 11. The CDR3 spans 16 residues. Germline V lookup: CDR1 SGHDN, CDR2 FVKESK. The CDR3 nucleotides read TGTGCCAGCAGCCTTTCGACTAGCGCACTCGTCAATGAGCAGTTCTTC. Its translation: CASSLSTSALVNEQFF. Looking up the rest from reference TRBV14 and TRBJ2-1 gives the full variable domain: EAGVTQFPSHSVIEKGQTVTLRCDPISGHDNLYWYRRVMGKEIKFLLHFVKESKQDESGMPNNRFLAERTGGTYSTLKVQPAELEDSGVYFCASSLSTSALVNEQFFGPGTRLTVL.

This chain joins TRBV11-2 and TRBJ1-3; the match to TRBD1 covers 7 bases. This CDR3 spans 15 amino acids. With 5 bases clipped from V and 0 bases from J, the junction kept 4 bases outside the gene matches. CDR1 is SGHAT and CDR2 is FQNNGV in the germline V gene. CDR3 nucleotides: TGTGCCAGCAGCCCCCAGGGGGGCTCTGGAAACACCATATATTTT. Translated, it gives CASSPQGGSGNTIYF.